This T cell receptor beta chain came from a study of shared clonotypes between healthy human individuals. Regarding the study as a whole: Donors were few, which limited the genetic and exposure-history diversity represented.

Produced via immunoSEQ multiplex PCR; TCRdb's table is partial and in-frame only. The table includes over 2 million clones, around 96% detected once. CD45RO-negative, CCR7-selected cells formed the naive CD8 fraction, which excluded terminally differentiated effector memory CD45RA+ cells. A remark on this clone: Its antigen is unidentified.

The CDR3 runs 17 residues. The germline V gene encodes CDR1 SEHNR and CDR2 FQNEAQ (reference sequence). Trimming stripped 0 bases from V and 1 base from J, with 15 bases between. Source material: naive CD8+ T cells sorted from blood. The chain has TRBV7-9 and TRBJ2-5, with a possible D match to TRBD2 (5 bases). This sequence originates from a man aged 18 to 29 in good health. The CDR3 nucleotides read TGTGCCAGCAGCTTAGCTCGGTCGGAGGATCCCCAAGAGACCCAGTACTTC. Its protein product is CASSLARSEDPQETQYF.